This TCR beta chain was observed in a study of shared clonotypes between healthy human individuals. Overall study results and limits: Clonotypes shared by all four donors outscored non-shared clonotypes in generation probability.

This clone was recorded a few times. Its antigen is as yet unknown. Sequencing was performed with immunoSEQ multiplex PCR; in TCRdb, only in-frame clones are kept and a portion is missing. The top ten hold roughly 0.36% of the sample, which has more than 2,000,000 clones, more than 85% seen once. V trimming: 0 bases; J trimming: 9 bases; junction bases outside the gene matches: 4. This CDR3 region has 13 residues. Germline V lookup: CDR1 GTSNPN, CDR2 SVGIG (reference sequence). This TCR derives from a man aged 18 to 30 in good health. Some clones in this sample may be carry-over from other donors' samples. The chain has TRBV30 and TRBJ1-5; TRBD1 aligns across 8 bases. The sample taken for sequencing was naive CD4+ T cells from PBMCs. Subset noted: CD45RA+ positively selected. This CDR3 is CAWSVTGARPQHF. The CDR3 DNA follows: TGTGCCTGGAGTGTGACAGGGGCCCGGCCCCAGCATTTT.